This T cell receptor (beta chain) originates from a study of OX40 agonist ivuxolimab in advanced cancers. For the wider study: Ivuxolimab was a fully human IgG2 agonistic monoclonal antibody targeting the costimulatory receptor OX40 (CD134). Intravenous ivuxolimab was administered to patients every 2 weeks at six dose levels: 0.01, 0.1, 0.3, 1.5, 3 and 10 mg/kg. Of the 50 to 55 patients in dose escalation, some 20 had hepatocellular carcinoma, some 15 had melanoma, 9 had renal cell carcinoma and 9 had head and neck cancer. The dose-escalation cohort was almost 85% male with a mean age of approximately 60 years, ranging from about 20 to 85. Patients were allowed to have had prior anti-PD-1, anti-PD-L1 or anti-CTLA-4 therapy, and 40% to 45% of the dose-escalation patients had previously received checkpoint inhibitors. Partial responses were achieved by three dose-escalation patients, of whom one had hepatocellular carcinoma and two had cutaneous melanoma. The point of sequencing TCRbeta in the periphery was to test whether ivuxolimab changed TCR sequence diversity and drove clonal T-cell expansion. The monotherapy dose-escalation portion (N ≈ 55 patients) of the phase I ivuxolimab trial is reported in the paper. General findings and caveats noted by the study authors: On average, CD8+ T cells showed more expanded clones than CD4+ T cells after ivuxolimab. The antigen specificity of the peripheral T cells that underwent clonal expansion was not determined. In the 0.1-3.0 mg/kg groups, partial responders were among the patients with the lowest normalized peripheral clonal expansion, particularly in CD8+ T cells. At doses of 0.1 to 3.0 mg/kg, clonal expansion of both CD4+ and CD8+ blood T cells was observed from baseline to week 6. Low levels of normalized T-cell clonal expansion were also shown by some nonresponding patients.

From its cysteine to its phenylalanine, the CDR3 spans 15 amino acids. Left in the record is the CDR3 DNA by itself, 45 bases read in frame from the first base. The germline V gene supplies CDR1 SGHTA and CDR2 FQGNSA. Cut back by 7 bases and 3 bases, the V and J ends lie 19 bases apart. Genomic DNA was isolated from the sorted cells so that the TCRbeta CDR3 region could be sequenced. The immunoSEQ Assay was used to sequence the TCRbeta CDR3 regions. This immuneACCESS table, as held by TCRdb, lists in-frame sequences with V and J called but not all clones. Of the missing ones, under half trace to an unresolved V gene in checked studies; the others have no known cause. The sample table shows 70,000 or so clones, and 70% to 90% are seen once. Jointly, the top ten make up approximately 0.86% of the sample. Patients with autoimmune disease history or receiving systemic immunosuppression were excluded from the trial. Peripheral blood for TCR sequencing was collected from all dose cohorts at baseline, on cycle 4 day 1, and on cycle 7 day 1. The samples were taken from a phase I, first-in-human, multicenter, open-label dose-escalation trial of ivuxolimab. Adults with locally advanced or metastatic melanoma, renal cell, hepatocellular, or head and neck squamous cell carcinoma were enrolled in the trial. CD4+ and CD8+ T cells were sorted separately from peripheral blood before TCR sequencing.

This clone was counted once. Its recognized antigen is unknown. The input lacks base qualities; no much larger clone sits a single base away. This chain joins TRBV7-2 to TRBJ2-7, with the identity of the D gene unclear. The material sequenced was CD4+ or CD8+ T cells sorted from blood, taken in a trial of the OX40 agonist ivuxolimab. The TCR comes from an adult with an advanced solid tumor such as melanoma, head and neck, liver or kidney cancer. The CDR3 corresponds to CASTPEWGNHYEQYF. The DNA is as follows: TGTGCCAGCACGCCCGAATGGGGTAACCACTACGAGCAGTACTTC.